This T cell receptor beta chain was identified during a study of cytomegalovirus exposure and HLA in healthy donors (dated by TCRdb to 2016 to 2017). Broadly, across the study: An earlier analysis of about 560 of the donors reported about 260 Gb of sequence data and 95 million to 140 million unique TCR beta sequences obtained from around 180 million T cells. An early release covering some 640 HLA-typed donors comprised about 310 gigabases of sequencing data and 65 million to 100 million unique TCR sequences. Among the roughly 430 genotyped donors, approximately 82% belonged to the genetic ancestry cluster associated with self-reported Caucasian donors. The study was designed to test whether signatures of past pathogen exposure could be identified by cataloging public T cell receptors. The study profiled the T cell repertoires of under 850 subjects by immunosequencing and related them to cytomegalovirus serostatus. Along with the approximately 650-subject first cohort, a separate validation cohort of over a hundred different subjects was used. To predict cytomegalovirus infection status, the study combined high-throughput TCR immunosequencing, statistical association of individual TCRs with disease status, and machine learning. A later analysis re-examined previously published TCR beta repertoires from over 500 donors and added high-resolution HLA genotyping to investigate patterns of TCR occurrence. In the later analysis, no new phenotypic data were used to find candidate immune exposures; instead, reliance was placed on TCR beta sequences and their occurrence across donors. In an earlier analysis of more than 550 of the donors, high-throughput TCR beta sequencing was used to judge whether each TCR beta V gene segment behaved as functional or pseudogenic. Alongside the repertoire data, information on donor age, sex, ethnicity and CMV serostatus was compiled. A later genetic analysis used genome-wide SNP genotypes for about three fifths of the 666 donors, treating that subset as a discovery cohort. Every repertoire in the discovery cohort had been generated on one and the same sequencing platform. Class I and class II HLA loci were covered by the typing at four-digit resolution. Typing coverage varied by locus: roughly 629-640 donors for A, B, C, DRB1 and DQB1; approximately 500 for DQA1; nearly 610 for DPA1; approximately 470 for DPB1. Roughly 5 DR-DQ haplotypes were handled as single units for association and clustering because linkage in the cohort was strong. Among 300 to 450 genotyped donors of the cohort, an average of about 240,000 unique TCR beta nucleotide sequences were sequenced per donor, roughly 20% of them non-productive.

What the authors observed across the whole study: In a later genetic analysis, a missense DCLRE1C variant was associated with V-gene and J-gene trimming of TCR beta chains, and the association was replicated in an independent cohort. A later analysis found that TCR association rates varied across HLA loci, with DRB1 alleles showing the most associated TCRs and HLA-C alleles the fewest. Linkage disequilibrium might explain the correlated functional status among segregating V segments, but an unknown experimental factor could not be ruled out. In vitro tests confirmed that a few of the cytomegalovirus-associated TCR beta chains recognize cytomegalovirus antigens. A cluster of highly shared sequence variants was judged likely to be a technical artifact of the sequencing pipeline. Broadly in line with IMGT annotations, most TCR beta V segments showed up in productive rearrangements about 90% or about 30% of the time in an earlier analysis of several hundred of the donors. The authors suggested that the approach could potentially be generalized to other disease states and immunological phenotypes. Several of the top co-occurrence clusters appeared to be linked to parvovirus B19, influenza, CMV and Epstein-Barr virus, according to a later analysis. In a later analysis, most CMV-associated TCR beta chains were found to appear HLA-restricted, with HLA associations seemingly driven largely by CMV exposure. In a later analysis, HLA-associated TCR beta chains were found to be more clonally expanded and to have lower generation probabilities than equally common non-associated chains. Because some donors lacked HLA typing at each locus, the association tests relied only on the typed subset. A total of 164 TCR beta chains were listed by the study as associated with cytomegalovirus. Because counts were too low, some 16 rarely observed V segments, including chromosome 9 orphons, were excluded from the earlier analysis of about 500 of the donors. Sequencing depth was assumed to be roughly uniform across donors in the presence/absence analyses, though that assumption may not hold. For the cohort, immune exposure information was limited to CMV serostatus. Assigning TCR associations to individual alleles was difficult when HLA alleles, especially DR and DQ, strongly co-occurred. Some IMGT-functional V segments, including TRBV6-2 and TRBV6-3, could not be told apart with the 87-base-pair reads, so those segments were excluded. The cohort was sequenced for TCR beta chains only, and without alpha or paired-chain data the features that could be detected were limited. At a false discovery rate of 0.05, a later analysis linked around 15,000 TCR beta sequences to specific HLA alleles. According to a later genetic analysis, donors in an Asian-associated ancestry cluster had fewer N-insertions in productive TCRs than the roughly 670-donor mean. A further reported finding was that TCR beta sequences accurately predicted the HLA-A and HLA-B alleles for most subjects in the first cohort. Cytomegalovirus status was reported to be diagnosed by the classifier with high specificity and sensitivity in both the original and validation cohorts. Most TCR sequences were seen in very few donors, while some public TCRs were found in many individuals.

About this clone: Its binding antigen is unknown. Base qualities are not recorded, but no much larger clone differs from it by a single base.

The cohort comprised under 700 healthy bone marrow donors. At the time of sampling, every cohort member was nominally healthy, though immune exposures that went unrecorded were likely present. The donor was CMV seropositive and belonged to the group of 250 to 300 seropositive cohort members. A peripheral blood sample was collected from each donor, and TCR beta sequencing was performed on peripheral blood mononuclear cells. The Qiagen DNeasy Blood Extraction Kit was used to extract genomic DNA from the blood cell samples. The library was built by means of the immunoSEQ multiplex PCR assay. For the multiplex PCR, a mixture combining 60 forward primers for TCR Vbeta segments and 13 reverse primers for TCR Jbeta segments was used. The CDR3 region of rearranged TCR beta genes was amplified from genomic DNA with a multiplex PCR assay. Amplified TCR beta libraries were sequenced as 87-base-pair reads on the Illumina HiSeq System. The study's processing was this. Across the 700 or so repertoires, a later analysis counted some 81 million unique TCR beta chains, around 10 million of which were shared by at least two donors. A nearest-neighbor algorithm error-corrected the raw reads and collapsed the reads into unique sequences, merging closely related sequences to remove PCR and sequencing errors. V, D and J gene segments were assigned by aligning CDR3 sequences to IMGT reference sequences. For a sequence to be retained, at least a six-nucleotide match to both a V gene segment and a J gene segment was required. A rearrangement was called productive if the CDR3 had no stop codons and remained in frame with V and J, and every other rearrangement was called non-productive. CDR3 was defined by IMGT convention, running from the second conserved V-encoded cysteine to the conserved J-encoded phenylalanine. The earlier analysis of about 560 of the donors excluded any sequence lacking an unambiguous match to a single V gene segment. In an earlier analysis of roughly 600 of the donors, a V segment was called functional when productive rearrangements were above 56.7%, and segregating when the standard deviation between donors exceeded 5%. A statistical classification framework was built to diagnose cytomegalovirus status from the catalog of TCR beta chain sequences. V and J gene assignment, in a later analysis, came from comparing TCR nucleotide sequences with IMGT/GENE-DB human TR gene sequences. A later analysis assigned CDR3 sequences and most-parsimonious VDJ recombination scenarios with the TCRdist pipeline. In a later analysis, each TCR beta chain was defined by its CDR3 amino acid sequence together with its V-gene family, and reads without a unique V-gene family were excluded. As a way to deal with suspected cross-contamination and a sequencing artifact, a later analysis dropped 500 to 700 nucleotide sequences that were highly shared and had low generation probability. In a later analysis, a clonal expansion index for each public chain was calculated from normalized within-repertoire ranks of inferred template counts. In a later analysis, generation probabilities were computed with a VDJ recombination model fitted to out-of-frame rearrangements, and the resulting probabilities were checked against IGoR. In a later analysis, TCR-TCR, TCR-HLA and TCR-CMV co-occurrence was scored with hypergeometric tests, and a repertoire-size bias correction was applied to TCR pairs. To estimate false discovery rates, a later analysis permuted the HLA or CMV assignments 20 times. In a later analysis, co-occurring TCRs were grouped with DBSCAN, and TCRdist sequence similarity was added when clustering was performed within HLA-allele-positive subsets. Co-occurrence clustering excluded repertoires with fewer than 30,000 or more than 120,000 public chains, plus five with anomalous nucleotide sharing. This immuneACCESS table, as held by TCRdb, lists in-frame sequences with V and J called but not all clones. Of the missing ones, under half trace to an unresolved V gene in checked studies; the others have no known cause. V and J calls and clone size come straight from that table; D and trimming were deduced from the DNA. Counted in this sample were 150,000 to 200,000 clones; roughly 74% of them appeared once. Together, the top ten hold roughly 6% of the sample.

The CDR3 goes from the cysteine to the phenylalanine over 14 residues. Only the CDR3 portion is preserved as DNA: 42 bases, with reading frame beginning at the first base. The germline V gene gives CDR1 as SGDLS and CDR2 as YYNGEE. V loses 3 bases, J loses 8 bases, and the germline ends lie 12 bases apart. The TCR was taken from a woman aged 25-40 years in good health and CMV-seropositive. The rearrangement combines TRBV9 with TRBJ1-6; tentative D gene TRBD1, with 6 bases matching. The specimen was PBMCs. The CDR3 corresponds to CASSALGGDSPLHF. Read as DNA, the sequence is TGTGCCAGCAGCGCCTTAGGGGGGGATTCACCCCTCCACTTT.